The present entry profiles one T cell receptor (beta chain) with its context. As originally analysed: Quantification of nucleated cells was approximated via reference gene primer amplification. Libraries were prepared by immunoSEQ multiplex PCR; TCRdb keeps only in-frame clonotypes and omits some of them. Clone size and V and J calls were adopted from that table, with D and trimming inferred from the DNA. The sample has roughly 70,000 clones; approximately 90% are singletons. This record belongs to a study of blood T cell repertoires in COVID-19. Study-level information: Collection of acute and convalescent COVID-19 samples took place in the United States, Italy and Spain. The cDNA or gDNA used as material had been derived from T cells, B-cell-depleted T cells, or PBMCs.

The germline V gene has CDR1 MRHNA and CDR2 SNTAGT. This CDR3 contains 16 residues. Trimming removed 6 bases from V and 1 base from J; junction bases left unmatched: 12. This receptor was taken from a man in his sixties or seventies with active COVID-19. This sequence joins TRBV6-4 and TRBJ2-7; TRBD1 matches at 7 bases. The sample consisted of peripheral blood. CDR3 amino acids: CASRPTTGDPSYEQYF. CDR3 DNA sequence: TGTGCCAGCAGACCCACCACAGGGGATCCTTCCTACGAGCAGTACTTC.